The 18 T cell receptor beta chains below come from one sample, sequenced in a study of T cells in Graves' hyperthyroidism and ophthalmopathy. Amplification of TCR beta CDR3 regions used RNA as the template. With the HTBI primer set, the TCR CDR3 went through a first round of RT-PCR. TCRdb independently ran MiXCR on the multiplex PCR reads; one entry per CDR3 protein. Here the sample spans around 520,000 distinct CDR3 sequences, around 22% being singletons. The sample comprised blood. These receptors originate from a woman aged 25 to 45 with Graves' ophthalmopathy.

The chain couples TRBV19 to TRBJ1-2; D is uncertain. Germline V gives CDR1 LNHDA, CDR2 SQIVND (reference sequence). Trimming took 7 bases from V and 4 from J, leaving 13 bases between them. CDR3 length: 13 residues. The CDR3 nucleotides are TGTGCCAGTACCACCCAGGAGGGCTATGGCTACACCTTC. It encodes CASTTQEGYGYTF.

Worth noting for this clonotype: Possible read error: a much larger clone is one base away. This chain joins TRBV5-1 and TRBJ2-7; a weak D match, TRBD1 (6 bases). The V gene's germline CDR1 is SGHRS and CDR2 YFSETQ. There are 16 residues in the CDR3. V was trimmed by 0 bases and J by 2 bases, leaving 15 bases between them. As DNA, the CDR3 is TGCGCCAGCAGCTTGGGAACAGGGAGATTTGCCTACGAGCAGTACTTC. Its translation: CASSLGTGRFAYEQYF.

Notes on this clonotype: An end of the junction differs from the germline gene, which may be a read error. This chain connects TRBV6-1 to TRBJ1-4; 10 bases are a match to TRBD1. This CDR3 has 15 amino acids. Germline CDR1 reads MNHNS; CDR2 reads SASEGT. The chain's CDR3 is CASSGTGDRNEELFF. CDR3 coding DNA: TGTGCCAGCAGCGGGACAGGGGACAGGAATGAAGAACTGTTTTTT.

There are many counts of this clonotype. One end of the junction varies from germline; a read error may be responsible. CDR3 amino acids: CASLRDSHQETRYF. CDR3 nucleotide sequence: TGCGCCAGCCTTAGGGACAGCCACCAAGAGACCCGGTACTTC. The chain uses TRBV10-1 and TRBJ2-5, with TRBD1 matching 7 bases. The germline V gene encodes CDR1 WNHNN and CDR2 SYGVQD (reference sequence). This CDR3 has 14 residues.

This clonotype was counted many times. This chain joins TRBV19 and TRBJ1-5; 10 bases map to TRBD1. The trim removed 3 bases at V and 2 bases at J, leaving 7 bases unmatched. The germline CDR1 and CDR2 sequences are LNHDA and SQIVND (reference sequence). This CDR3 region has 17 residues. In DNA form, the CDR3 reads TGTGCCAGTAGTATGGGTGACAGGGGGCGAGGCAATCAGCCCCAGCATTTT. Translated: CASSMGDRGRGNQPQHF.

There are many counts of this clonotype. The chain links TRBV2 to TRBJ2-5; 8 bases map to TRBD1. V lost 7 bases to trimming and J lost 2 bases; unmatched junction nucleotides: 0. The CDR3 has 12 amino acids. Germline V CDR1 and CDR2: SNHLY, FYNNEI. The CDR3 DNA sequence: TGTGCCAGCAACAGGGGGCAAGAGACCCAGTACTTC. Protein product: CASNRGQETQYF.

The table lists this clonotype with many counts. The V and J genes are TRBV16 and TRBJ1-3, with D perhaps TRBD1 (5 bases). V was clipped by 4 bases and J by 1 base, with 11 bases between them. The CDR3 is 15 residues long. Germline assignment: CDR1 KGHSY and CDR2 FQNENV. The CDR3 here is CASSPRGTSGNTIYF. Here the CDR3 DNA reads TGTGCCAGCAGCCCCCGGGGCACGTCTGGAAACACCATATATTTT.

The J gene is TRBJ1-1, the V gene TRBV6-2 or TRBV6-3; D is unresolved. Germline values: CDR1 MNHEY, CDR2 SVGEGT. There are 14 residues in the CDR3. V was pared by 2 bases and J by 1 base, with 8 bases between. CDR3: CASSYTFENTEAFF. The DNA for the CDR3 is TGTGCCAGCAGTTACACTTTCGAGAACACTGAAGCTTTCTTT.

The table lists this clonotype with many counts. The chain joins TRBV4-1 to TRBJ2-5; D gene uncertain. CDR1 MGHRA and CDR2 YSYEKL come from the germline V gene. V shed 2 bases and J shed 4 bases, with 11 bases lying between them. The CDR3 totals 14 residues. CDR3: CASSQQTLRETQYF. Here the CDR3 DNA reads TGCGCCAGCAGCCAACAGACCCTCCGAGAGACCCAGTACTTC.

This clonotype occurred a few times. The rearrangement joins TRBV29-1 to TRBJ2-2; no reliable D call. The V and J ends lost 8 bases and 7 bases respectively, with 17 bases between them. CDR1 SQVTM and CDR2 ANQGSEA come from the germline V gene. The CDR3 has 13 residues. Here the CDR3 DNA reads TGCAGCTTTCAAGTCCGATCCTACGGGGAGCTGTTTTTT. Translation gives CSFQVRSYGELFF.

This clonotype was seen a handful of times. This sequence joins TRBV6-1 and TRBJ2-4; no reliable D call. Trimming pared 7 bases from V and 0 bases from J, leaving 13 bases between. Germline assignment: CDR1 MNHNS and CDR2 SASEGT. CDR3 length equals 15 residues. CDR3 protein: CASMETTLAKNIQYF. CDR3 bases: TGTGCCAGCATGGAGACAACGCTAGCCAAAAACATTCAGTACTTC.

This chain links TRBV6-2 or TRBV6-3 with TRBJ2-3; the match to TRBD1 covers 7 bases. This CDR3 region has 13 residues. In germline, CDR1 is MNHEY, CDR2 SVGEGT. Trimming at V came to 6 bases and at J to 6 bases, leaving 6 bases not matched to a gene. The CDR3 nucleotides read TGTGCCAGCAGCGGACAGGACAAGGATACGCAGTATTTT. Amino acid sequence: CASSGQDKDTQYF.

This clonotype was seen many times. As DNA, the CDR3 is TGTGCCAGCAGACAAGAGTACCTGAGAGAGACCCAGTACTTC. It yields the protein CASRQEYLRETQYF. The J gene is TRBJ2-5, the V gene TRBV2; D call uncertain. CDR1 and CDR2 from the germline V gene are SNHLY and FYNNEI. V was pared by 6 bases and J by 4 bases, with 15 bases between. This CDR3 is built from 14 residues.

This clonotype has at least ten counts. The chain is built from TRBV12-3 or TRBV12-4 and TRBJ1-1, with 7 bases matching TRBD1. V lost 6 bases, J lost 6 bases, and 10 bases stayed unmatched. This CDR3 region has 14 residues. In DNA, the CDR3 is TGTGCCAGCAGCCAACAGGGGTGGGAATCTGAAGCTTTCTTT. Protein product: CASSQQGWESEAFF.

This clonotype was recorded at least ten times. The V call is TRBV6-1, the J call TRBJ1-5; D possibly corresponds to TRBD1 (5 bases). This CDR3 contains 16 residues. Germline V gene data show CDR1 as MNHNS and CDR2 as SASEGT. Trimming cost V 2 bases and J 1 base, with 12 bases left between them. The CDR3 coding sequence is TGTGCCAGCAGTGAAAGATGGACATGGAGCAATCAGCCCCAGCATTTT. This codes for CASSERWTWSNQPQHF.

This clonotype was counted at least ten times. This chain connects TRBV12-3 or TRBV12-4 to TRBJ1-1, with 8 bases aligning to TRBD1. J lost 5 bases, V lost 5 bases, and 7 bases had no gene match. CDR3 length: 14 amino acids. DNA of the CDR3: TGTGCCAGCAGTCCGCGACAGGGGAGGACTGAAGCTTTCTTT. This sequence encodes CASSPRQGRTEAFF.

The J gene is TRBJ1-2, the V gene TRBV20-1, with TRBD1 identical over 9 bases. The trim removed 5 bases at V and 4 bases at J, leaving 8 bases unmatched. Germline CDR1 is DFQATT and CDR2 is SNEGSKA (reference sequence). CDR3 length: 14 residues. CDR3 amino acids: CSAQQGAQSYGYTF. For the CDR3, the DNA is TGCAGTGCTCAACAGGGGGCGCAGAGCTATGGCTACACCTTC.

This clonotype was observed at least ten times. The chain uses TRBV20-1 and TRBJ2-2; a possible D gene is TRBD1 (5 bases). The CDR3 spans 15 residues. The germline CDR1 and CDR2 sequences are DFQATT and SNEGSKA (reference sequence). Trimming left V 1 base short and J 1 base short, with 10 bases between. The CDR3 region has the DNA TGCAGTGCTAGAGTTTGGACACTGAACACCGGGGAGCTGTTTTTT. Translating it yields CSARVWTLNTGELFF.